The 14 T cell receptor beta chains below were found in one sample sequenced in a study of T cell repertoires in cytomegalovirus infection. TCRdb redid the calling of the reads with MiXCR, one entry per CDR3 protein. The sample yields around 130,000 distinct CDR3 sequences, more than 7% seen once. Sequenced sample: PBMCs. These TCRs come from a human donor in good health (CMV status not recorded). Some clones in this sample may be carry-over from other donors' samples.

This clonotype was seen at least ten times. V and J are TRBV28 and TRBJ1-5; D not certain. Germline CDR1 is MDHEN and CDR2 is SYDVKM. The V and J ends lost 4 bases and 7 bases respectively, with 8 bases between them. The CDR3 extends over 12 amino acids. CDR3 nucleotide sequence: TGTGCCAGCAGTTCGCGTCAGCAGCCCCAGCATTTT. Translation: CASSSRQQPQHF.

The rearrangement uses TRBV2 and TRBJ2-3, with 8 bases identical to TRBD2. V lost 7 bases, J lost 0 bases, and 3 bases stayed unmatched. CDR1 SNHLY and CDR2 FYNNEI come from the germline V gene. The CDR3 consists of 14 residues. The CDR3 spells CASILAESTDTQYF. DNA of the CDR3: TGTGCCAGCATACTAGCGGAGAGCACAGATACGCAGTATTTT.

This clonotype was seen at least ten times. The genes are TRBV10-3 and TRBJ1-1; no definite D call. Trimming pared 3 bases from V and 9 bases from J, leaving 8 bases between. The CDR3 has 11 amino acids. Germline lookup yields CDR1 ENHRY and CDR2 SYGVKD. The CDR3 reads CAISDPRKAFF. CDR3 bases: TGTGCCATCAGTGATCCACGGAAAGCTTTCTTT.

This clonotype has at least ten counts. The rearrangement joins TRBV20-1 to TRBJ2-6, with 9 bases aligning to TRBD1. Per germline, CDR1 DFQATT and CDR2 SNEGSKA (reference sequence). The length of the CDR3 is 15 residues. The J segment lost 2 bases and the V segment lost 4 bases, leaving 3 bases of the junction unmatched. CDR3 amino acids: CSAIQGAAGANVLTF. In nucleotides, the CDR3 is TGCAGTGCTATACAGGGGGCGGCTGGGGCCAACGTCCTGACTTTC.

This clonotype was seen at least ten times. This chain uses TRBV28 with TRBJ2-1; perhaps TRBD1 as D (6 bases). The CDR3 is made up of 16 amino acids. CDR1 is MDHEN and CDR2 is SYDVKM in the germline V gene. V was clipped by 2 bases and J by 3 bases, with 14 bases between them. The CDR3 nucleotides are TGTGCCAGCAGTTTAATACAGGGAACGGGCTACAATGAGCAGTTCTTC. Translated, it gives CASSLIQGTGYNEQFF. Combining the CDR3 with reference TRBV28 and TRBJ2-1 gives the whole variable domain DVKVTQSSRYLVKRTGEKVFLECVQDMDHENMFWYRQDPGLGLRLIYFSYDVKMKEKGDIPEGYSVSREKKERFSLILESASTNQTSMYLCASSLIQGTGYNEQFFGPGTRLTVL.

This clonotype was picked up a small number of times. The chain has TRBV7-9 and TRBJ2-2, with TRBD1 as a possible D gene (6 bases). This CDR3 is 17 amino acids long. Deletions cut 0 bases from V and 0 bases from J, with 11 bases between. The V gene's germline CDR1 is SEHNR and CDR2 FQNEAQ (reference sequence). Written as DNA, the CDR3 is TGTGCCAGCAGCTTAGCCGTGGACAGACCGAACACCGGGGAGCTGTTTTTT. Translated, it gives CASSLAVDRPNTGELFF. The full variable domain, rest sourced from reference TRBV7-9 and TRBJ2-2, is DTGVSQNPRHKITKRGQNVTFRCDPISEHNRLYWYRQTLGQGPEFLTYFQNEAQLEKSRLLSDRFSAERPKGSFSTLEIQRTEQGDSAMYLCASSLAVDRPNTGELFFGEGSRLTVL.

This clonotype showed up many times. V and J are TRBV15 and TRBJ2-1, with 8 bases identical to TRBD1. CDR1 and CDR2 (germline): LNHNV, YYDKDF (reference sequence). CDR3 length: 15 residues. Trimming took 5 bases from V and 4 from J; bases not matched to a gene: 7. CDR3 coding DNA: TGTGCCACCAGCCGCCCGGGACAGGTATACAATGAGCAGTTCTTC. It is translated as CATSRPGQVYNEQFF.

This clonotype was counted many times. The rearrangement joins TRBV6-5 to TRBJ1-1, with a weak D call TRBD1 (6 bases). Germline V lookup: CDR1 MNHEY, CDR2 SVGAGI. Trimming left V 5 bases short and J 6 bases short, with 16 bases between. The CDR3 is made up of 14 amino acids. The CDR3 DNA follows: TGTGCCAGCAGTCTAACCAGGGGAAGGGCTGAAGCTTTCTTT. Encoded protein: CASSLTRGRAEAFF.

The rearrangement uses TRBV7-9 and TRBJ1-1, with D uncertain. This CDR3 is 14 amino acids long. The V and J ends lost 3 bases and 0 bases respectively, with 8 bases between them. Germline assignment: CDR1 SEHNR and CDR2 FQNEAQ (reference sequence). The CDR3 DNA follows: TGTGCCAGCAGCTTCACTACTGTGAACACTGAAGCTTTCTTT. Encoded protein: CASSFTTVNTEAFF. Looking up the rest from reference TRBV7-9 and TRBJ1-1 gives the full variable domain: DTGVSQNPRHKITKRGQNVTFRCDPISEHNRLYWYRQTLGQGPEFLTYFQNEAQLEKSRLLSDRFSAERPKGSFSTLEIQRTEQGDSAMYLCASSFTTVNTEAFFGQGTRLTVV.

This clonotype was recorded many times. J is TRBJ2-3 and V is TRBV28; the match to TRBD1 covers 10 bases. Germline V gene lookup returns CDR1 MDHEN and CDR2 SYDVKM. V lost 6 bases, J lost 6 bases, and 9 bases stayed unmatched. The CDR3 length is 15 residues. The CDR3 DNA reads TGTGCCAGCAGGAAGACAGGGGGCGCGTTGGATACGCAGTATTTT. Protein product: CASRKTGGALDTQYF.

This clonotype was detected ten times or more. The rearrangement uses TRBV7-2 and TRBJ1-5; 8 nucleotides line up with TRBD1. This CDR3 contains 18 residues. CDR1 is SGHTA and CDR2 is FQGNSA in the germline V gene. With V trimmed by 0 bases and J by 6 bases, 13 bases remained unmatched. The CDR3 DNA reads as TGTGCCAGCAGCTTAGCCTCGGGGCAGGGGGCAGATAGTCAGCCCCAGCATTTT. Its translation is CASSLASGQGADSQPQHF.

This clonotype was detected ten times or more. The rearrangement joins TRBV27 to TRBJ2-1; the D is unclear. The length of the CDR3 is 17 residues. V was shortened by 3 bases and J by 6 bases, with 21 bases between the two germline ends. In germline, CDR1 is MNHEY, CDR2 SMNVEV (reference sequence). CDR3 nucleotides: TGTGCCAGCAGTTTTTCCCCCTCCGGGCCCTTCGGCAATGAGCAGTTCTTC. The encoded protein is CASSFSPSGPFGNEQFF.

The table lists this clonotype with a few counts. The CDR3 DNA is TGTGCCAGCAGTTTGGGGGCCCCTGGGGGAGCTCAAGAGACCCAGTACTTC. It encodes CASSLGAPGGAQETQYF. This chain joins TRBV12-3 or TRBV12-4 and TRBJ2-5; a possible D gene is TRBD1 (6 bases). The CDR3 runs 17 residues. V shed 3 bases and J shed 2 bases, with 19 bases lying between them.

This clonotype was recorded at least ten times. The genes are TRBV19 and TRBJ2-2; 8 bases are shared with TRBD1. Germline V lookup: CDR1 LNHDA, CDR2 SQIVND (reference sequence). With 7 bases clipped from V and 3 bases from J, the junction kept 10 bases outside the gene matches. The CDR3 runs 16 residues. In DNA form, the CDR3 reads TGTGCCAGTATCAACACGGGACAGGTGTACACCGGGGAGCTGTTTTTT. This gives the protein CASINTGQVYTGELFF. The full variable domain, with the rest looked up from reference TRBV19 and TRBJ2-2, is DGGITQSPKYLFRKEGQNVTLSCEQNLNHDAMYWYRQDPGQGLRLIYYSQIVNDFQKGDIAEGYSVSREKKESFPLTVTSAQKNPTAFYLCASINTGQVYTGELFFGEGSRLTVL.